What follows are 24 T cell receptor beta chains derived from one specimen sequenced in a study of cytomegalovirus exposure and HLA in healthy donors. The study ran its PCR with 60 Vbeta and 13 Jbeta primers. Repertoires were generated with immunoSEQ multiplex PCR, while TCRdb's copy carries only in-frame clones and drops some. This table holds over 100,000 clones, 77% found once. The sequencing sample was made of PBMCs. The receptor source for this set is a woman in her thirties or forties in good health and CMV-seronegative.

The chain is built from TRBV10-1 and TRBJ1-2; D is undetermined. V dropped 6 bases and J dropped 4 bases, with 12 bases sitting between them. The V gene's germline CDR1 is WNHNN and CDR2 SYGVQD (reference sequence). This CDR3 region has 13 residues. CDR3 in amino acids: CASSPGGSYGYTF. Here the CDR3 DNA reads TGCGCCAGCAGCCCAGGAGGGTCCTATGGCTACACCTTC.

The chain has TRBV6-1 and TRBJ1-6; D is ambiguous. This CDR3 region has 15 residues. V was shortened by 4 bases and J by 7 bases, with 14 bases between the two germline ends. Germline CDR1 MNHNS, CDR2 SASEGT. CDR3 bases: TGTGCCAGCAGTGGGGCAAGTCTGTCGAATTCACCCCTCCACTTT. It yields the protein CASSGASLSNSPLHF.

This rearrangement joins TRBV6-5 to TRBJ1-6, with TRBD1 as a possible D gene (6 bases). Germline lookup yields CDR1 MNHEY and CDR2 SVGAGI. Trimming took 6 bases from V and 4 from J, leaving 13 bases between them. This CDR3 has 15 residues. CDR3 region: CASSIQGQYNSPLHF. CDR3 bases: TGTGCCAGCAGCATACAGGGCCAGTATAATTCACCCCTCCACTTT.

V gene TRBV28 combines with J gene TRBJ1-6, with 9 bases lining up with TRBD1. The ends lost 3 bases at V and 9 bases at J; junction bases unmatched: 9. Germline V gene sequence: CDR1 MDHEN, CDR2 SYDVKM. This CDR3 has 16 residues. In DNA form, the CDR3 reads TGTGCCAGCAGTTTTAAGGGGACAGGGCGGGGTTCACCCCTCCACTTT. It yields the protein CASSFKGTGRGSPLHF.

This clone occurred a few times. J is TRBJ2-3 and V is TRBV2; D gene unclear. The CDR3 covers 14 residues. The ends were cut back, 11 bases at V and 1 base at J, with 16 bases in the middle. Germline CDR1 reads SNHLY; CDR2 reads FYNNEI. CDR3 residues: CAHPPDEGTDTQYF. In DNA form, the CDR3 reads TGTGCCCACCCCCCAGACGAGGGCACAGATACGCAGTATTTT.

J is TRBJ1-1 and V is TRBV9; 9 nucleotides agree with TRBD1. Germline V lookup: CDR1 SGDLS, CDR2 YYNGEE. This CDR3 is built from 16 residues. J lost 2 bases, V lost 0 bases, and 5 bases had no gene match. The CDR3 reads CASSVVGTGRNTEAFF. CDR3 in DNA: TGTGCCAGCAGCGTAGTTGGGACAGGGAGAAACACTGAAGCTTTCTTT.

The genes are TRBV6-5 and TRBJ2-1; 12 bases fit TRBD2. The CDR3 contains 15 residues. The ends lost 6 bases at V and 6 bases at J; junction bases unmatched: 6. The germline V gene encodes CDR1 MNHEY and CDR2 SVGAGI. CDR3 bases: TGTGCCAGCAGACGTTCTAGCGGGGGGGGCAATGAGCAGTTCTTC. This codes for CASRRSSGGGNEQFF.

The rearrangement uses TRBV5-1 and TRBJ2-1; 10 nucleotides line up with TRBD2. Trimming cost V 4 bases and J 6 bases; bases outside gene matches: 16. The CDR3 consists of 18 residues. CDR1 is SGHRS and CDR2 is YFSETQ in the germline V gene. CDR3 in amino acids: CASSPLLTAGGPGNEQFF. In DNA, the CDR3 is TGCGCCAGCAGCCCGCTTTTGACAGCGGGGGGGCCGGGCAATGAGCAGTTCTTC.

CDR3 coding DNA: TGTGCCAGCAAAGGGGTCCCCTACGAGCAGTACTTC. Protein sequence: CASKGVPYEQYF. The rearrangement uses TRBV6-5 and TRBJ2-7; D is perhaps TRBD1 (5 bases). The V gene's germline CDR1 is MNHEY and CDR2 SVGAGI. The CDR3 is 12 amino acids. Trimming shortened V by 7 bases and J by 2 bases, and 9 bases separated the two germline ends.

The genes are TRBV28 and TRBJ1-2, with TRBD1 matching over 8 bases. Unmatched junction bases numbered 7, after V lost 6 bases and J lost 4 bases. CDR3 length equals 14 residues. Germline assignment: CDR1 MDHEN and CDR2 SYDVKM. As DNA, the CDR3 is TGTGCCAGCAGGGTAGGACAGGGTGTCTATGGCTACACCTTC. Its protein product is CASRVGQGVYGYTF.

This clone was seen more than once but under ten times. This sequence joins TRBV9 and TRBJ2-7; possible D gene TRBD2, 7 bases. Germline values: CDR1 SGDLS, CDR2 YYNGEE. The CDR3 is made up of 16 amino acids. Trimming took off 0 bases at V and 1 base at J, with 14 bases between the two ends. CDR3 region: CASSVGGGGDSYEQYF. The CDR3, as DNA: TGTGCCAGCAGCGTAGGGGGCGGGGGCGATTCCTACGAGCAGTACTTC.

V gene TRBV9 combines with J gene TRBJ2-3; D is perhaps TRBD1 (5 bases). This CDR3 is built from 18 residues. V was pared by 0 bases and J by 0 bases, with 17 bases between. The germline V gene has CDR1 SGDLS and CDR2 YYNGEE. CDR3 residues: CASSVGLGRPESTDTQYF. CDR3 bases: TGTGCCAGCAGCGTAGGGTTGGGGCGGCCCGAAAGCACAGATACGCAGTATTTT.

V is TRBV25-1 and J is TRBJ2-7; TRBD2 might be the D (5 bases). The V end lost 4 bases, the J end lost 0 bases, and 13 bases lay between the germline ends. There are 15 residues in the CDR3. The germline V gene has CDR1 MGHDK and CDR2 SYGVNS. CDR3 DNA sequence: TGTGCCAGCAGTGGACGTCGGGGATACTCCTACGAGCAGTACTTC. It codes for CASSGRRGYSYEQYF.

The chain couples TRBV10-3 to TRBJ2-1; a weak D match, TRBD1 (6 bases). CDR1 is ENHRY and CDR2 is SYGVKD in the germline V gene. This CDR3 is built from 14 residues. V dropped 5 bases and J dropped 4 bases, with 12 bases sitting between them. The CDR3 spells CAISRQAQYNEQFF. The DNA of the CDR3 is TGTGCCATCAGTCGACAGGCCCAGTACAATGAGCAGTTCTTC.

V is TRBV7-2 and J is TRBJ2-7; no reliable D call. Per germline, CDR1 SGHTA and CDR2 FQGNSA. Trimming removed 5 bases at V and 3 bases at J, with 11 bases between. CDR3 length: 13 amino acids. DNA for the CDR3: TGTGCCAGCAGCCAACGGAGCTTCTACGAGCAGTACTTC. It yields the protein CASSQRSFYEQYF.

V gene TRBV27 combines with J gene TRBJ2-2; TRBD1 matches 10 bases. V lost 5 bases, J lost 7 bases, and 7 bases stayed unmatched. CDR3 size: 15 residues. The germline V gene encodes CDR1 MNHEY and CDR2 SMNVEV (reference sequence). CDR3 nucleotides: TGTGCCAGCAGTCCCGACAGGGGGCAAGGCGGGGAGCTGTTTTTT. The encoded protein is CASSPDRGQGGELFF.

As for this clone: Compared with germline, one end of the junction differs, possibly owing to a read error. The gene calls are TRBV6-6 and TRBJ2-7; 10 bases line up with TRBD1. The length of the CDR3 is 12 residues. The V gene's germline CDR1 is MNHNY and CDR2 SVGAGI (reference sequence). As DNA, the CDR3 is TGTGCCAGCAGTTACCCGGGACAGGGGAAGGTCTTC. Protein: CASSYPGQGKVF.

In nucleotides, the CDR3 is TGTTCAACCTACGCACAGGATTATGGCTACACCTTC. Encoded protein: CSTYAQDYGYTF. The chain is built from TRBV19 and TRBJ1-2; D might be TRBD1 (5 bases). This CDR3 has 12 residues. The germline CDR1 and CDR2 sequences are LNHDA and SQIVND (reference sequence). Looking up the rest from reference TRBV19 and TRBJ1-2 gives the full variable domain: DGGITQSPKYLFRKEGQNVTLSCEQNLNHDAMYWYRQDPGQGLRLIYYSQIVNDFQKGDIAEGYSVSREKKESFPLTVTSAQKNPTAFYLCSTYAQDYGYTFGSGTRLTVV.

The chain couples TRBV6-5 to TRBJ1-6, with a weak D call TRBD1 (5 bases). Between the trimmed V and J ends, which lost 0 bases and 6 bases, there was a span of 9 bases. Germline V gives CDR1 MNHEY, CDR2 SVGAGI. The CDR3 spans 15 residues. DNA of the CDR3: TGTGCCAGCAGTTACTCGACAGACCTTAATTCACCCCTCCACTTT. Translated, it gives CASSYSTDLNSPLHF.

The chain carries TRBV18 and TRBJ1-2; 7 bases line up with TRBD1. With 4 bases clipped from V and 3 bases from J, the junction kept 2 bases outside the gene matches. The germline V gene has CDR1 KGHSH and CDR2 LQKENI. CDR3 size: 13 residues. Written as DNA, the CDR3 is TGTGCCAGCTCACTCGGGACAGACTATGGCTACACCTTC. Translating it yields CASSLGTDYGYTF.

The V and J genes are TRBV4-1 and TRBJ1-3, with TRBD1 as a possible D gene (5 bases). CDR1 is MGHRA, CDR2 YSYEKL, per germline. The V end was cut by 0 bases, the J end by 0 bases, with 9 bases between. CDR3 size: 16 residues. CDR3 DNA: TGCGCCAGCAGCCAAGATCGACAGCTCTCTGGAAACACCATATATTTT. Translated, it gives CASSQDRQLSGNTIYF.

The gene calls are TRBV5-6 and TRBJ1-1; D unclear. CDR3 length equals 14 residues. Germline CDR1 and CDR2: SGHDT and YYEEEE. Trimming stripped 1 base from V and 0 bases from J, with 7 bases between. This CDR3 reads CASSLMTLNTEAFF. The DNA for the CDR3 is TGTGCCAGCAGCTTGATGACACTGAACACTGAAGCTTTCTTT.

The chain has TRBV7-9 and TRBJ1-1; D is ambiguous. The CDR3 is 13 amino acids. V was pared by 5 bases and J by 3 bases, with 10 bases between. Per germline, CDR1 SEHNR and CDR2 FQNEAQ (reference sequence). The CDR3 is CASSPRVDTEAFF. DNA for the CDR3: TGTGCCAGCAGCCCACGGGTGGACACTGAAGCTTTCTTT.

V and J are TRBV11-2 and TRBJ1-1; D unresolved. Germline V gene lookup returns CDR1 SGHAT and CDR2 FQNNGV. Trimming took off 5 bases at V and 5 bases at J, with 12 bases between the two ends. There are 13 residues in the CDR3. CDR3 in DNA: TGTGCCAGCAGCCCCGCACGGTTAACTGAAGCTTTCTTT. Its translation is CASSPARLTEAFF.